This T cell receptor beta chain was retrieved from a study of T cells in Graves' hyperthyroidism and ophthalmopathy. On this clonotype: Since a much larger clone is just one base distant, this may be a read error.

The CDR3 sequence is 12 residues long. Trimming pared 6 bases from V and 0 bases from J, leaving 2 bases between. Germline CDR1 reads MNHEY; CDR2 reads SVGEGT. TCR beta CDR3 regions were amplified from RNA. HTBI primers were the set used in a first-round RT-PCR of the TCR CDR3. TCRdb re-called the multiplex PCR reads through MiXCR, storing one row per CDR3 protein. The table has some 350,000 distinct CDR3 sequences, 20% to 30% seen once; the top ten hold 73%. Material: blood. V is TRBV6-2 or TRBV6-3 and J is TRBJ2-2; D is undetermined. The receptor was derived from a middle-aged man with Graves' hyperthyroidism. The CDR3 sequence: CASSANTGELFF. The CDR3 nucleotides are TGTGCCAGCAGCGCGAACACCGGGGAGCTGTTTTTT.